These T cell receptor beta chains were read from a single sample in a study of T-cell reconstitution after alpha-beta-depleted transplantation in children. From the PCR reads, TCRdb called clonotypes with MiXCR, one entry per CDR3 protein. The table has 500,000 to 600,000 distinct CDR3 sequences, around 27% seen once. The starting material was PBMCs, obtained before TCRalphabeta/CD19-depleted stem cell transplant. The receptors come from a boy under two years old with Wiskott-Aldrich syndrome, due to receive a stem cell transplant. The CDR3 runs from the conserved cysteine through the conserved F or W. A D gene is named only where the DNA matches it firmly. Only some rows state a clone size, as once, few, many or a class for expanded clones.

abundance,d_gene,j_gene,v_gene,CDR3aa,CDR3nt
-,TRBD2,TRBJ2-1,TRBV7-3,CASSPRGSSVGLFF,TGTGCCAGCAGCCCACGCGGGAGTTCTGTTGGTCTGTTCTTC
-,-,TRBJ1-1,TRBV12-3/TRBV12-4,CASSPSHTEAFF,TGTGCCAGCAGTCCCTCTCACACTGAAGCTTTCTTT
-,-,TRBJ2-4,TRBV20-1,CSAGVGIYEDIQYF,TGCAGTGCGGGGGTCGGCATATATGAAGACATTCAGTACTTC
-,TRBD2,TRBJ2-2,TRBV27,CASSLRGGGLAANTGELFF,TGTGCCAGCAGTTTAAGGGGGGGGGGACTAGCGGCGAACACCGGGGAGCTGTTTTTT
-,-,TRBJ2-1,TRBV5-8,CAIPRGEQFF,TGTGCCATCCCCAGAGGTGAGCAGTTCTTC
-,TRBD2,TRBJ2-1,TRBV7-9,CASSLPGSGGYNEQFF,TGTGCCAGCAGCCTCCCTGGGAGCGGGGGTTACAATGAGCAGTTCTTC
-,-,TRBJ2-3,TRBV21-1,CASSKGSTDTQYF,TGTGCCAGCAGCAAAGGAAGCACAGATACGCAGTATTTT
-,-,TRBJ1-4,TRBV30,CAWREGTNEKLFF,TGTGCCTGGAGAGAAGGGACCAATGAAAAACTGTTTTTT
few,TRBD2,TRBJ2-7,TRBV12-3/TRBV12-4,CASSHRSGLEGYEQYF,TGTGCCAGCAGTCACCGGAGCGGACTAGAGGGCTACGAGCAGTACTTC
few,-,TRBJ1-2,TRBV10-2,CASSEPTGTQGF,TGCGCCAGCAGTGAGCCCACGGGGACCCAAGGATTC
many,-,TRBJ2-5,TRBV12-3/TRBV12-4,CASSSGLQETQYF,TGTGCCAGCAGCTCGGGACTCCAGGAGACCCAGTACTTC
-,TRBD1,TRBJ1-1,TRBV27,CASSSPGQSTEAFF,TGTGCCAGCAGTTCACCGGGACAGTCCACTGAAGCTTTCTTT
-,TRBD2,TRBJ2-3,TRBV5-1,CASSVSGRAANTQYF,TGCGCCAGCAGCGTGAGCGGGAGGGCCGCAAATACGCAGTATTTT
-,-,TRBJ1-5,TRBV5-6,CASSLAGQYMEPQHF,TGTGCCAGCAGCTTGGCCGGACAGTATATGGAGCCCCAGCATTTT
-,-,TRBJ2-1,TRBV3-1,CASSQVTSEQFF,TGTGCCAGCAGCCAAGTGACTAGTGAGCAGTTCTTC
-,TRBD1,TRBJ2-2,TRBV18,CASSPQQGTGELFF,TGTGCCAGCTCACCACAACAGGGGACCGGGGAGCTGTTTTTT